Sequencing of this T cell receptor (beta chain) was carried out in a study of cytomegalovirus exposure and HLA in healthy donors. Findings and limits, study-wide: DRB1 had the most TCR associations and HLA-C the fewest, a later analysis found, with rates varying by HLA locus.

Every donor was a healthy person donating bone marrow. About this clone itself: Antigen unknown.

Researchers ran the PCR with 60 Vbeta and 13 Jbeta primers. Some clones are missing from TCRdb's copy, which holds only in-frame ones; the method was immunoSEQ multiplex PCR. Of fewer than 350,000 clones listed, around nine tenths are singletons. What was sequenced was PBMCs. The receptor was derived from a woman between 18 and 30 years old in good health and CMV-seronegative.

CDR3 sequence reads: CASSEGFPTSNQPQHF. The CDR3 coding sequence is TGTGCCAGCAGTGAAGGTTTCCCGACAAGCAATCAGCCCCAGCATTTT. The rearrangement joins TRBV6-1 to TRBJ1-5; D gene uncertain. Trimming shortened V by 1 base and J by 1 base, and 11 bases separated the two germline ends. In germline, CDR1 is MNHNS, CDR2 SASEGT. The CDR3 contains 16 residues.